The clone carrying this T cell receptor beta chain was picked up one time. Per the authors' pipeline: Estimation of nucleated cell counts was performed using reference gene primer amplification. The protocol was immunoSEQ multiplex PCR, while the TCRdb copy is restricted to in-frame clones and leaves out a portion. That table is the source of V, J and clone size, and D and trimming were worked out from the DNA. The sample shows under 200,000 clones, more than 75% of them seen only once. The source of the sample is a study of blood T cell repertoires in COVID-19. Looking at the study overall: Donors in the United States, Italy and Spain gave samples during acute or convalescent COVID-19. T cells, B-cell-depleted T cells, or PBMCs provided the cDNA or gDNA that served as material.

The CDR3 has 16 residues. V lost 2 bases to trimming and J lost 7 bases; unmatched junction nucleotides: 9. Germline V gives CDR1 MDHEN, CDR2 SYDVKM. The sequenced sample was peripheral blood. This TCR was recovered from a man aged 40-49 years with active or convalescent COVID-19. This chain connects TRBV28 to TRBJ1-4; 8 nucleotides align to TRBD1. The CDR3 DNA reads TGTGCCAGCAGTTTAGGCAGGGGGCAAAGGGGTGAAAAACTGTTTTTT. Translation: CASSLGRGQRGEKLFF. The full variable domain, rest sourced from reference TRBV28 and TRBJ1-4, is DVKVTQSSRYLVKRTGEKVFLECVQDMDHENMFWYRQDPGLGLRLIYFSYDVKMKEKGDIPEGYSVSREKKERFSLILESASTNQTSMYLCASSLGRGQRGEKLFFGSGTQLSVL.